The entry below gives a single T cell receptor (beta chain) sequence along with its context. In the authors' workflow: Reference gene primer amplification gave nucleated cell count estimates. The data were produced by immunoSEQ multiplex PCR, yet TCRdb's version contains in-frame clones alone and is incomplete. V and J calls and clone size come straight from that table; D and trimming were deduced from the DNA. The data show about 100,000 clones, roughly 80% seen once. This sample is drawn from a study of blood T cell repertoires in COVID-19. Whole-study context: PBMCs, B-cell-depleted T cells, or T cells provided the cDNA or gDNA that made up the material.

Trimming cost V 7 bases and J 1 base, with 10 bases left between them. The CDR3 contains 13 residues. Germline-derived CDR1 and CDR2 are SGHRS and YFSETQ. This chain links TRBV5-1 with TRBJ2-3; no reliable D call. The TCR comes from a woman in her sixties or seventies with acute or convalescent COVID-19. Material for sequencing was peripheral blood. CDR3 residues: CASSILGTDTQYF. DNA for the CDR3: TGCGCCAGCTCCATCCTAGGCACAGATACGCAGTATTTT.